This T cell receptor (beta chain) stems from a study of CD8+CD57+ T cells in acquired aplastic anemia. Genomic DNA constituted the template upon which TCR beta VDJ and CDR3 profiling was performed. MiXCR, applied by TCRdb to the reads, yields one record per CDR3 protein. Among more than 150,000 distinct CDR3 sequences listed, roughly 64% were seen once. Points from the study as a whole: A set of about 30 CD8+ CDR3 sequences was shared between patients and controls, and these sequences appeared highly expressed in patients.

As for this clonotype: Its antigen is currently unknown.

The CDR3 has 16 amino acids. V lost 4 bases and J lost 4; bases outside the gene matches: 11. Germline V lookup: CDR1 MGHRA, CDR2 YSYEKL. This TCR was recovered from a human donor with severe aplastic anemia or a healthy control (not recorded which). The source material was sorted CD4+, CD8+, or CD8+CD57+ T cells (not recorded which) from PBMCs. The V and J genes are TRBV4-1 and TRBJ2-5; 8 positions match TRBD1. DNA of the CDR3: TGCGCCAGCAGCCCACGAGCAGGGGGCTTCGGAGAGACCCAGTACTTC. Its translation is CASSPRAGGFGETQYF.